The rows below give T cell receptor beta chains drawn from one sample of a study of response to subunit inactivated influenza vaccine. TCRdb reprocessed the RT-PCR reads via MiXCR and lists one record per CDR3 protein. The sample shows under 950,000 distinct CDR3 sequences, over 20% of them seen only once. The sequences come from PBMCs from blood, collected 5 days after vaccination. Receptors originate from a man in his forties or fifties who received an inactivated influenza vaccine. Each CDR3 is given with its conserved first and last residue. D genes are given only for firm matches. Clone size, where shown, is once, few, many, or a class for clones that have expanded.

size: .; J: TRBJ1-6; D: TRBD1; V: TRBV9; DNA: TGTGCCAGCAGCGGACAGGGGGCGAATTCACCCCTCCACTTT; CDR3: CASSGQGANSPLHF
size: .; J: TRBJ2-1; D: .; V: TRBV7-9; DNA: TGTGCCAGCAGCTTAGGGTGGCGAGACAATGAGCAGTTCTTC; CDR3: CASSLGWRDNEQFF
size: few; J: TRBJ2-3; D: .; V: TRBV11-2; DNA: TGTGCCAGCAGCTTAAGAACAAGAGGGATGGGAGATACGCAGTATTTT; CDR3: CASSLRTRGMGDTQYF
size: few; J: TRBJ1-4; D: .; V: TRBV30; DNA: TGTGCCTGGAGTGTGCTGATGGCCTCGGGACTGTTTTTT; CDR3: CAWSVLMASGLFF
size: .; J: TRBJ2-5; D: TRBD1; V: TRBV9; DNA: TGTGCCAGCAGCGTAGGCGGGACAGGAGAGACCCAGTACTTC; CDR3: CASSVGGTGETQYF
size: few; J: TRBJ2-3; D: .; V: TRBV28; DNA: TGTGCCAGCACGAGGGCTCAAACAGATACGCAGTATTTT; CDR3: CASTRAQTDTQYF
size: few; J: TRBJ1-6; D: .; V: TRBV5-1; DNA: TGCGCCAGCAGCTTCGGGGACACCAATCCTACACCCCTCCACTTT; CDR3: CASSFGDTNPTPLHF
size: few; J: TRBJ2-5; D: TRBD2; V: TRBV7-3; DNA: TGTGCCAGCAGCGCCTTAGGGAGGGGACAAGAGACCCAGTACTTC; CDR3: CASSALGRGQETQYF
size: few; J: TRBJ2-1; D: TRBD2; V: TRBV5-1; DNA: TGCGCCAGCGGAGCGGGAGATGAAAACTACAATGAGCAGTTCTTC; CDR3: CASGAGDENYNEQFF
size: .; J: TRBJ2-3; D: .; V: TRBV7-8; DNA: TGTGCCAGCAGCTTAGCCCCGCGGGCGAGCACAGATACGCAGTATTTT; CDR3: CASSLAPRASTDTQYF
size: few; J: TRBJ2-1; D: .; V: TRBV12-3/TRBV12-4; DNA: TGTGCCAGCAGTTTTGTGGGTCTATACAATGAGCAGTTCTTC; CDR3: CASSFVGLYNEQFF
size: few; J: TRBJ2-1; D: TRBD2; V: TRBV7-9; DNA: TGTGCCAGCAGCTTAGTCCGATCTAGCGGTGGGAATGAGCAGTTCTTC; CDR3: CASSLVRSSGGNEQFF
size: few; J: TRBJ2-7; D: .; V: TRBV3-1; DNA: TGTGCCAGCAGCCAAGCGCAACTAACTAATGGTTACGAGCAGTACTTC; CDR3: CASSQAQLTNGYEQYF
size: .; J: TRBJ2-1; D: TRBD2; V: TRBV27; DNA: TGTGCCAGCAGACGGGAGACTAGCGGGAGTTCTTACAATGAGCAGTTCTTC; CDR3: CASRRETSGSSYNEQFF
size: few; J: TRBJ1-5; D: .; V: TRBV27; DNA: TGTGCCAGCCCAAGCAATCAGCCCCAGCATTTT; CDR3: CASPSNQPQHF
size: .; J: TRBJ2-2; D: .; V: TRBV29-1; DNA: TGCAGCGTTGATTCCCACAACACCGGGGAGCTGTTTTTT; CDR3: CSVDSHNTGELFF
size: few; J: TRBJ2-5; D: TRBD2; V: TRBV6-2/TRBV6-3; DNA: TGTGCCAGCAGTACCATCCGGGGGGAACCTCAAGAGACCCAGTACTTC; CDR3: CASSTIRGEPQETQYF
size: .; J: TRBJ2-5; D: .; V: TRBV7-9; DNA: TGTGCCAGCACCCTACGGTCGGAGACCCAGTACTTC; CDR3: CASTLRSETQYF
size: .; J: TRBJ2-1; D: TRBD2; V: TRBV28; DNA: TGTGCCAGCACCATTTTCCCACCTTTCGGGAGGGCTCATGAGCAGTTCTTC; CDR3: CASTIFPPFGRAHEQFF
size: .; J: TRBJ2-2; D: .; V: TRBV6-1; DNA: TGTGCCAGCAGTGAGTCAGTCACCGGGGAGCTGTTTTTT; CDR3: CASSESVTGELFF
size: .; J: TRBJ2-1; D: TRBD1; V: TRBV24-1; DNA: TGTGCCACCAGCCGAACAGGGGGCCAGTCGATGCCGCAGTTCTTC; CDR3: CATSRTGGQSMPQFF
size: .; J: TRBJ1-5; D: .; V: TRBV7-8; DNA: TGTGCCAGCAGCTTAGAGGCGCGGGGGATGAGTAGCAATCAGCCCCAGCATTTT; CDR3: CASSLEARGMSSNQPQHF
size: .; J: TRBJ1-4; D: TRBD1; V: TRBV2; DNA: TGTGCCAGCATGCCGACAGGGAATGAAAAACTGTTTTTT; CDR3: CASMPTGNEKLFF
size: few; J: TRBJ2-7; D: .; V: TRBV5-1; DNA: TGCGCCAGCAGCCAACCCGACAGAGGCGAGCAGTACTTC; CDR3: CASSQPDRGEQYF
size: few; J: TRBJ2-7; D: TRBD1; V: TRBV10-3; DNA: TGTGCCATCAGCGGATTTGGGACAGGGACCTCCTACGAGCAGTACTTC; CDR3: CAISGFGTGTSYEQYF
size: few; J: TRBJ1-2; D: TRBD1; V: TRBV10-3; DNA: TGTGCCATCAGTGGGGACAGGGTCTATGGCTACACCTTC; CDR3: CAISGDRVYGYTF
size: many; J: TRBJ2-7; D: .; V: TRBV2; DNA: TGTGCCAGCAGTGAGGAGGACTGGGAGTTCTACGAGCAGTACTTC; CDR3: CASSEEDWEFYEQYF
size: .; J: TRBJ2-7; D: .; V: TRBV20-1; DNA: TGCAGTGCTAGTTTGAGTGAGATAGGCTACGAGCAGTACTTC; CDR3: CSASLSEIGYEQYF
size: few; J: TRBJ1-1; D: TRBD1; V: TRBV5-1; DNA: TGCGCCAGCAGCCCGGGGACAGGAGGGATGCCTGAAGCTTTCTTT; CDR3: CASSPGTGGMPEAFF
size: .; J: TRBJ2-1; D: .; V: TRBV4-2; DNA: TGTGCCAGCAGCCAAGATCGTCGGGGCACCTACAATGAGCAGTTCTTC; CDR3: CASSQDRRGTYNEQFF
size: few; J: TRBJ2-2; D: TRBD1; V: TRBV18; DNA: TGTGCCAGCTCACGGGACAGCACCGGGGAGCTGTTTTTT; CDR3: CASSRDSTGELFF
size: few; J: TRBJ2-5; D: TRBD2; V: TRBV7-2; DNA: TGTGCCAGCAGCTCCTCTAGCGGGGGGGCTCGGGAGACCCAGTACTTC; CDR3: CASSSSSGGARETQYF
size: few; J: TRBJ2-1; D: TRBD1; V: TRBV5-1; DNA: TGCGCCAGCAGCGCTTACAGGGGTGGTGAGCAGTTCTTC; CDR3: CASSAYRGGEQFF
size: few; J: TRBJ2-1; D: .; V: TRBV18; DNA: TGTGCCAGCTCACCAGGGGCGGGAAGGTACAATGAGCAGTTCTTC; CDR3: CASSPGAGRYNEQFF
size: .; J: TRBJ2-1; D: .; V: TRBV20-1; DNA: TGCAGTGCTAGAGACGCATTCCGGGGGAACTACAATGAGCAGTTCTTC; CDR3: CSARDAFRGNYNEQFF
size: few; J: TRBJ1-4; D: .; V: TRBV4-1; DNA: TGCGCCAGCAGCCAAGAACCGCAAGGTCTTAAACTGTTTTTT; CDR3: CASSQEPQGLKLFF
size: .; J: TRBJ2-4; D: .; V: TRBV10-2; DNA: TGCGCCAGCAGTGAAGGACCCCGATCTATGGCCAATAACATTCAGTACTTC; CDR3: CASSEGPRSMANNIQYF
size: .; J: TRBJ2-2; D: .; V: TRBV10-3; DNA: TGTGCCTGCAGGAGAGGGGGAGATGGCACCGGGGAGCTGTTTTTT; CDR3: CACRRGGDGTGELFF
size: .; J: TRBJ2-1; D: .; V: TRBV20-1; DNA: TGCAGTGCTCCTATGAGCGCCCGCGCGGCTGAGCAGTTCTTC; CDR3: CSAPMSARAAEQFF
size: few; J: TRBJ2-3; D: .; V: TRBV10-3; DNA: TGTGCCATCAGTAACCGGGGAGGCATGAACCAAGATACGCAGTATTTT; CDR3: CAISNRGGMNQDTQYF
size: many; J: TRBJ2-1; D: TRBD2; V: TRBV20-1; DNA: TGCAGTGCTTCCCCCCTAGCGGGAGCGTACAATGAGCAGTTCTTC; CDR3: CSASPLAGAYNEQFF
size: .; J: TRBJ2-7; D: .; V: TRBV7-9; DNA: TGTGCCAGCAGCTTTACCCCAGGGCCCTACGAGCAGTACTTC; CDR3: CASSFTPGPYEQYF
size: few; J: TRBJ1-2; D: .; V: TRBV20-1; DNA: TGCAGTGCCTACAGGGTCAACTATGGCTACACCTTC; CDR3: CSAYRVNYGYTF
size: .; J: TRBJ2-5; D: .; V: TRBV5-1; DNA: TGCGCCAGCAGCTCGACTCCTAGTGAGACCCAGTACTTC; CDR3: CASSSTPSETQYF
size: many; J: TRBJ2-1; D: TRBD2; V: TRBV5-5; DNA: TGTGCCAGCAGCTTGGTTCTTTGGGGACTAGCGGGGGGTTACAATGAGCAGTTCTTC; CDR3: CASSLVLWGLAGGYNEQFF
size: .; J: TRBJ2-3; D: .; V: TRBV5-1; DNA: TGCGCCAGCAGCTCCGGCCCCAGGGAAGATACGCAGTATTTT; CDR3: CASSSGPREDTQYF
size: .; J: TRBJ1-1; D: .; V: TRBV7-2; DNA: TGTGCCAGCACCGACACAGGATACGAAGCTTTCTTT; CDR3: CASTDTGYEAFF
size: .; J: TRBJ2-7; D: TRBD1; V: TRBV28; DNA: TGTGCCAGCAGTTTCACAGGGGAGAGGGTCGGCGAGCAGTACTTC; CDR3: CASSFTGERVGEQYF
size: .; J: TRBJ2-5; D: TRBD2; V: TRBV7-3; DNA: TGTGCCAGCAGCTTAAGGACTAGCGGGAAAGAGACCCAGTACTTC; CDR3: CASSLRTSGKETQYF
size: .; J: TRBJ1-2; D: .; V: TRBV20-1; DNA: TGCAGTGCTAGAGATATTACATTCTCTGGCTACACCTTC; CDR3: CSARDITFSGYTF
size: few; J: TRBJ2-2; D: .; V: TRBV5-6; DNA: TGTGCCAGCAGCTTGGTCTGGGTTGGCACCGGGGAGCTGTTTTTT; CDR3: CASSLVWVGTGELFF